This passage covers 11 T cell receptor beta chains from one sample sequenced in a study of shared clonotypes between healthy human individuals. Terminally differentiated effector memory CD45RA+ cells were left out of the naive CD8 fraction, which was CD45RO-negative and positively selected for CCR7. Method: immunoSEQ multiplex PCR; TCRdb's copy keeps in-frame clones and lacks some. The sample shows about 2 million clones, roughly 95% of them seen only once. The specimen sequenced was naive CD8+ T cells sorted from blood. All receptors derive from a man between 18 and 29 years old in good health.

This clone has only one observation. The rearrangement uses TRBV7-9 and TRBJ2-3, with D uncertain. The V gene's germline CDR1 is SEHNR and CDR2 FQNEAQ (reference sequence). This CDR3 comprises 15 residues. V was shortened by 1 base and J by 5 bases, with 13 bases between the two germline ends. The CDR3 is CASSLGHSGEDTQYF. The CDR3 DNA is TGTGCCAGCAGCTTAGGGCATTCGGGTGAAGATACGCAGTATTTT.

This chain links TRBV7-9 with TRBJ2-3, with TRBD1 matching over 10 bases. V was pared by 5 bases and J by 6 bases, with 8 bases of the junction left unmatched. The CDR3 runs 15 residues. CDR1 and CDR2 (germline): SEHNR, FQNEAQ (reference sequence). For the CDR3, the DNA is TGTGCCAGCAGCCCGTGGACAGGGGGAGGTGATACGCAGTATTTT. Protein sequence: CASSPWTGGGDTQYF.

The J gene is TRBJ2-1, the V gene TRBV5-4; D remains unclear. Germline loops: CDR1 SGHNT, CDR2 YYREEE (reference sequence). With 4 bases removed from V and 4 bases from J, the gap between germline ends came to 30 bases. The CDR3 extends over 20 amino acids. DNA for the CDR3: TGTGCCAGCAGCCGCTATGGGATGGGTGGACCGGTTACCCCGTACAATGAGCAGTTCTTC. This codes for CASSRYGMGGPVTPYNEQFF.

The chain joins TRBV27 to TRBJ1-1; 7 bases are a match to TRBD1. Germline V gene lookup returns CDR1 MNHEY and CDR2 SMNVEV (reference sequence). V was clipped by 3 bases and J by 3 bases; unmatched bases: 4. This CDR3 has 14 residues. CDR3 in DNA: TGTGCCAGCAGTTTCGCCAGGGGGGACACTGAAGCTTTCTTT. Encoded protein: CASSFARGDTEAFF.

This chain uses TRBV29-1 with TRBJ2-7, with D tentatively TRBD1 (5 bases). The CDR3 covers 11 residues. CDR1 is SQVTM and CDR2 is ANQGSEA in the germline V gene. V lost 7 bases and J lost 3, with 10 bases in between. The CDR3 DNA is TGCAGCGCTGTGACAGACTACGAGCAGTACTTC. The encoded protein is CSAVTDYEQYF.

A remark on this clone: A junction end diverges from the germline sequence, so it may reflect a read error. The CDR3 coding sequence is TGTGCTAGCAGCTTAGGGCTAGGGGAGGGCATTTTGGAGACCCAGTACTTC. It specifies CASSLGLGEGILETQYF. The genes are TRBV7-7 and TRBJ2-5; 7 positions agree with TRBD2. This CDR3 region has 17 residues. Germline V CDR1 and CDR2: SSHAT, FNYEAQ (reference sequence).

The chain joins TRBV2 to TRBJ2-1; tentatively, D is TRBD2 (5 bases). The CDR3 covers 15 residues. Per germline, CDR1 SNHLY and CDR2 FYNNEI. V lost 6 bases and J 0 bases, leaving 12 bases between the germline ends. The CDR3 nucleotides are TGTGCCAGCAGGGAGGACGTAAGCTCCTACAATGAGCAGTTCTTC. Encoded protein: CASREDVSSYNEQFF.

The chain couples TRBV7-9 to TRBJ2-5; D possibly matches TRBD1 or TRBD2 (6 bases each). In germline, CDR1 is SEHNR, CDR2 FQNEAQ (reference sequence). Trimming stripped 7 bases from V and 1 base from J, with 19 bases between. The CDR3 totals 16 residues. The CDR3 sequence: CASIPGAEDRQETQYF. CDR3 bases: TGTGCCAGCATCCCGGGGGCAGAGGATCGCCAAGAGACCCAGTACTTC. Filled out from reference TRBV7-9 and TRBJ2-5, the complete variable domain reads DTGVSQNPRHKITKRGQNVTFRCDPISEHNRLYWYRQTLGQGPEFLTYFQNEAQLEKSRLLSDRFSAERPKGSFSTLEIQRTEQGDSAMYLCASIPGAEDRQETQYFGPGTRLLVL.

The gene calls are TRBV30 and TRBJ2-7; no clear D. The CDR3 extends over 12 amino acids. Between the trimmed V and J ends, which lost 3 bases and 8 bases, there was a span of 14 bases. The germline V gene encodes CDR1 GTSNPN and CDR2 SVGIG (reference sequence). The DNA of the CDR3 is TGTGCCTGGAGCTCCTTGGGTTTTAAGCAGTACTTC. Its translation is CAWSSLGFKQYF.

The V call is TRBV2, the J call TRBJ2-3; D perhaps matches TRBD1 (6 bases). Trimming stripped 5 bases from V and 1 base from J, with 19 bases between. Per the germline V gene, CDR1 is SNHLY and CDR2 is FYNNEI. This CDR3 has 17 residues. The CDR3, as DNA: TGTGCCAGCAGTTACCCAGGGGTGCGGTTGGGCACAGATACGCAGTATTTT. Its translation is CASSYPGVRLGTDTQYF.

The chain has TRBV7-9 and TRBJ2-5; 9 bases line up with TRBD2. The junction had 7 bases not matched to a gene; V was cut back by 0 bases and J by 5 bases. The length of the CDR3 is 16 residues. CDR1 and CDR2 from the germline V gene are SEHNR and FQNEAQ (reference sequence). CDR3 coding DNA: TGTGCCAGCAGCTTAGCTCCTAGCGGGACTCGGGAGACCCAGTACTTC. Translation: CASSLAPSGTRETQYF.